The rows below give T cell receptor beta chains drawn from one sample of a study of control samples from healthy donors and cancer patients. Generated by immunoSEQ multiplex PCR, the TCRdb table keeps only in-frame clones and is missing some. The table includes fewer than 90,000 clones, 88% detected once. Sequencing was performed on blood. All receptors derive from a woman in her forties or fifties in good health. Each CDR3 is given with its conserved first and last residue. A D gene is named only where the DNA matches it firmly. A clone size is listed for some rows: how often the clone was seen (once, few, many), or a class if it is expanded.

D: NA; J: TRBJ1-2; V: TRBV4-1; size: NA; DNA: TGCGCCAGCAGCCAAGAGAACAGGGAATTCTATGGCTACACCTTC; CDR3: CASSQENREFYGYTF
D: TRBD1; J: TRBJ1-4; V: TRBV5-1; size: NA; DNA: TGCGCCAGCGCCCAGGGGGGTTCTAATGAAAAACTGTTTTTT; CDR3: CASAQGGSNEKLFF
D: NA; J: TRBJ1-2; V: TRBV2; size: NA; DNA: TGTGCCAGCAACCTCGTTAACTATGGCTACACCTTC; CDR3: CASNLVNYGYTF
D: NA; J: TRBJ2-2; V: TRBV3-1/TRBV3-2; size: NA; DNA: TGTGCCAGCAGCCAAGGCGGGCACACCGGGGAGCTGTTTTTT; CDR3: CASSQGGHTGELFF
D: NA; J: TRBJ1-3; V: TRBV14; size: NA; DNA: TGTGCCAGCAGCCAGAGCTCTGGAAACACCATATATTTT; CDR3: CASSQSSGNTIYF
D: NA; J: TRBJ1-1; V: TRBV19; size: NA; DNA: TGTGCCAGTAGCTCGACAGTGTTGAACACTGAAGCTTTCTTT; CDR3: CASSSTVLNTEAFF
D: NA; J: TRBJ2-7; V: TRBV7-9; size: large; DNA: TGTGCCAGCAGCCCCGGTGGGGGATTTCCGGCCTCCTACGAGCAGTACTTC; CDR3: CASSPGGGFPASYEQYF
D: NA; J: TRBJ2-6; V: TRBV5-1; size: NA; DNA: TGCGCCAGCAGCCCCGGGACTCCTGGGGCCAACGTCCTGACTTTC; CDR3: CASSPGTPGANVLTF
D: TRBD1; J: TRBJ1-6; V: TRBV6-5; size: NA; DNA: TGTGCCAGCCGGGACAGGGATAGAAATTCACCCCTCCACTTT; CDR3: CASRDRDRNSPLHF
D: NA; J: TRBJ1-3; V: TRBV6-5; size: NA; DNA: TGTGCCAGCAGTTACGTATCCGGGGGAAACACCATATATTTT; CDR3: CASSYVSGGNTIYF
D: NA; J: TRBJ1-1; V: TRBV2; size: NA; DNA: TGTGCCAGCAGTGACGAGAGGAACACTGAAGCTTTCTTT; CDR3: CASSDERNTEAFF
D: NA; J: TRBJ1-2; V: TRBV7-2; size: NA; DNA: TGTGCCAGCAGCTTACGTACGGGGCAGGGAAATGGCTACACCTTC; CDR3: CASSLRTGQGNGYTF
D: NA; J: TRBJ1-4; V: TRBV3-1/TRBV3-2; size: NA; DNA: TGTGCCAGCAGCCAAGGGGGGGCAACTAATGAAAAACTGTTTTTT; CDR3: CASSQGGATNEKLFF
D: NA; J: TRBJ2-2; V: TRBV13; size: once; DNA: TGTGCCAGCAGCTTAGAGACTTCCACCGGGGAGCTGTTTTTT; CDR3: CASSLETSTGELFF
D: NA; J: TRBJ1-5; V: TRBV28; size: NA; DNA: TGTGCCAGCAGTTTACCCAGGGGTAACAATCAGCCCCAGCATTTT; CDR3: CASSLPRGNNQPQHF
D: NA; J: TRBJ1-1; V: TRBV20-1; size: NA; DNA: TGCAGTGGACAGGACACTGAAGCTTTCTTT; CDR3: CSGQDTEAFF
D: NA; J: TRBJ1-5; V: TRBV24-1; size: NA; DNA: TGTGCCACCAGTGAAGGGGCTAGGCCCCAGCATTTT; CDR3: CATSEGARPQHF